This TCR beta chain emerged from a study of early T cells in non-severe SARS-CoV-2 infection. Study background: The sequenced material was bulk RNA from unsorted whole blood, and its chains were unpaired.

Separate cDNA molecules each had unique molecular identifiers attached to them. Using its own MiXCR run on the 5' RACE reads, TCRdb lists one record per CDR3 protein. The table records approximately 77,000 distinct CDR3 sequences, less than 15% of them present only once. Study-level results: VDJdb matching skewed toward anti-spike CD8 responses, missing private and CD4 specificities.

In regard to this clonotype: Its matching antigen is unknown.

V shed 4 bases and J shed 0 bases, with 4 bases lying between them. In germline, CDR1 is LGHDT, CDR2 YNNKEL (reference sequence). This CDR3 has 12 residues. This receptor was taken from an adult who was a healthcare worker with PCR-confirmed SARS-CoV-2 infection or an uninfected control (not recorded which). The donor label of this sample is uncertain. The sample here was whole blood, taken at baseline. The chain uses TRBV3-1 and TRBJ2-7; D is ambiguous. This CDR3 is CASSRLSYEQYF. The CDR3, as DNA: TGTGCCAGCAGCCGTCTCTCCTACGAGCAGTACTTC.